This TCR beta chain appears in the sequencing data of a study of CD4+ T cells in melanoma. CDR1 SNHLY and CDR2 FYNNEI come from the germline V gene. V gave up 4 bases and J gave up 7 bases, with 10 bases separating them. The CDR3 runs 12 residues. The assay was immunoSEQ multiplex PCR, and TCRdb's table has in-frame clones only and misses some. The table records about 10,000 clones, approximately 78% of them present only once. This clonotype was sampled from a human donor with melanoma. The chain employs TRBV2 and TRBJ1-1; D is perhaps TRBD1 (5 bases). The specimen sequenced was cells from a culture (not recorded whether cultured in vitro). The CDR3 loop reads CASSVVTVEAFF. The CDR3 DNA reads TGTGCCAGCAGTGTAGTGACAGTTGAAGCTTTCTTT. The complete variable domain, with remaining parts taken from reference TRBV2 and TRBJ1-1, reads EPEVTQTPSHQVTQMGQEVILRCVPISNHLYFYWYRQILGQKVEFLVSFYNNEISEKSEIFDDQFSVERPDGSNFTLKIRSTKLEDSAMYFCASSVVTVEAFFGQGTRLTVV.